Listed here are 14 T cell receptor beta chains from one sample, sequenced in a study of spatial heterogeneity in lung cancer. TCRdb reanalysed the 5' RACE reads using MiXCR and keeps one entry per CDR3 protein. The sample includes roughly 2,000 distinct CDR3 sequences, roughly 35% of them seen just once. For these TCRs, the target antigens are not known. The study, taken as a whole, reports: Counts that tracked tumor mutation counts were those of expanded intratumoral alpha and beta TCRs.

Time point reported: sample taken at primary tumor resection. The sample was lung tumor tissue, taken at surgery. These TCRs come from a male donor with early-stage non-small cell lung cancer.

This clonotype was seen only a few times. Since the library was made to target alpha chains, this beta chain is a stray read and its abundance is not meaningful. This sequence joins TRBV7-9 and TRBJ2-2, with 15 bases identical to TRBD2. V lost 5 bases and J lost 6; bases outside the gene matches: 16. The length of the CDR3 is 20 residues. Germline V gene lookup returns CDR1 SEHNR and CDR2 FQNEAQ (reference sequence). The CDR3 sequence: CASSHRTSGRAGSSAGELFF. The CDR3 nucleotides are TGTGCCAGCAGCCACAGGACTAGCGGGAGGGCCGGATCTTCGGCCGGGGAGCTGTTTTTT. Combining the CDR3 with reference TRBV7-9 and TRBJ2-2 gives the whole variable domain DTGVSQNPRHKITKRGQNVTFRCDPISEHNRLYWYRQTLGQGPEFLTYFQNEAQLEKSRLLSDRFSAERPKGSFSTLEIQRTEQGDSAMYLCASSHRTSGRAGSSAGELFFGEGSRLTVL.

In its sample, this clonotype is medium-sized (0.01 to 0.1%). This beta chain is an unintended read in a library built for alpha chains; its size means little. This chain uses TRBV7-8 with TRBJ2-5, with 11 bases aligning to TRBD1. With V trimmed by 4 bases and J by 10 bases, 5 bases remained unmatched. CDR1 is SGHVS and CDR2 is FQNEAQ in the germline V gene. CDR3 length equals 13 residues. The CDR3 region is CASSSGQGADQYF. CDR3 coding DNA: TGTGCCAGCAGCTCCGGACAGGGGGCCGACCAGTACTTC. Supplemented by reference TRBV7-8 and TRBJ2-5, the full variable domain reads GAGVSQSPRYKVAKRGQDVALRCDPISGHVSLFWYQQALGQGPEFLTYFQNEAQLDKSGLPSDRFFAERPEGSVSTLKIQRTQQEDSAVYLCASSSGQGADQYFGPGTRLLVL.

On this clonotype itself: This beta chain is a stray read from a library made for alpha chains; its abundance is not meaningful. The rearrangement joins TRBV28 to TRBJ1-5; no clear D. Germline loops: CDR1 MDHEN, CDR2 SYDVKM. The CDR3 is 12 residues long. The V gene lost 7 bases and the J gene lost 11 bases, with 15 bases spanning the gap. CDR3: CASTDGPPTQHF. The CDR3, as DNA: TGTGCCAGCACCGACGGGCCACCGACCCAGCATTTT.

This clonotype is large by share. This beta chain slipped into a library made for alpha chains as a stray read, so its size is not meaningful. This sequence joins TRBV28 and TRBJ2-7, with 9 bases aligning to TRBD1. The junction had 2 bases not matched to a gene; V was cut back by 2 bases and J by 3 bases. Per germline, CDR1 MDHEN and CDR2 SYDVKM. The length of the CDR3 is 14 residues. The CDR3 nucleotides read TGTGCCAGCAGTTTAGGGGACAGGGTCTACGAGCAGTACTTC. This sequence encodes CASSLGDRVYEQYF.

Note on this clonotype: Found in a library prepared for alpha chains, this beta chain is an off-target read, and its abundance has little meaning. The chain is built from TRBV9 and TRBJ2-1; D possibly uses TRBD1 or TRBD2 (5 bases each). Trimming stripped 2 bases from V and 2 bases from J, with 14 bases between. The CDR3 is 16 residues long. In germline, CDR1 is SGDLS, CDR2 YYNGEE. CDR3 protein: CASSVERGRTYNEQFF. The CDR3, as DNA: TGTGCCAGCAGCGTCGAAAGGGGACGGACCTACAATGAGCAGTTCTTC.

As for this clonotype: The library was prepared for alpha chains; this beta chain is a stray read, so its frequency means little. This chain connects TRBV11-2 to TRBJ2-1; unclear D gene. Trimming shortened V by 0 bases and J by 8 bases, and 11 bases separated the two germline ends. Germline lookup yields CDR1 SGHAT and CDR2 FQNNGV. There are 14 residues in the CDR3. CDR3: CASSLDRVVDEQFF. The CDR3 DNA reads as TGTGCCAGCAGCTTAGACCGGGTGGTTGATGAGCAGTTCTTC.

This clonotype is medium-sized within its sample. The library was designed around alpha chains, so this beta chain is a stray read whose abundance carries little weight. The chain combines TRBV7-3 with TRBJ2-3, with 10 bases matching TRBD1. The V gene end was trimmed by 5 bases and the J gene end by 1 base; junction bases not matched to a gene: 9. Germline V gives CDR1 SGHTA, CDR2 FQGTGA. The CDR3 has 17 amino acids. Written as DNA, the CDR3 is TGTGCCAGCAGCCCGGTAGGGACAGGGGCGGGCACAGATACGCAGTATTTT. It specifies CASSPVGTGAGTDTQYF. Drawing the rest from reference TRBV7-3 and TRBJ2-3, the complete variable domain is GAGVSQTPSNKVTEKGKYVELRCDPISGHTALYWYRQSLGQGPEFLIYFQGTGAADDSGLPNDRFFAVRPEGSVSTLKIQRTERGDSAVYLCASSPVGTGAGTDTQYFGPGTRLTVL.

By share, this clonotype ranks as medium-sized. This beta chain is a stray read from a library made for alpha chains; its abundance is not meaningful. The chain links TRBV10-3 to TRBJ1-5; no firm D call. Trimming removed 3 bases from V and 6 bases from J, with 21 bases in between. The CDR3 is made up of 17 amino acids. Germline assignment: CDR1 ENHRY and CDR2 SYGVKD. The CDR3 DNA is TGTGCCATCAGTGACGGTCACAAAAGAGGGTCGGGTCAGCCCCAGCATTTT. Amino acids: CAISDGHKRGSGQPQHF.

Concerning this clonotype itself: As an off-target read in a library built for alpha chains, this beta chain has a frequency of little significance. The V and J genes are TRBV2 and TRBJ2-3; tentative D call: TRBD2 (6 bases). This CDR3 comprises 12 residues. The V gene's germline CDR1 is SNHLY and CDR2 FYNNEI. The V end lost 7 bases, the J end lost 5 bases, and 10 bases lay between the germline ends. The CDR3 DNA reads TGTGCCAGCATAGGTAGCGGAGATACGCAGTATTTT. Protein product: CASIGSGDTQYF.

This clonotype turned up a few times. The library was prepared for alpha chains; this beta chain is a stray read, so its frequency means little. V gene TRBV15 combines with J gene TRBJ2-5; the D is unclear. The CDR3 sequence is 13 residues long. Germline-derived CDR1 and CDR2 are LNHNV and YYDKDF (reference sequence). V was cut by 4 bases and J by 2 bases, with 8 bases left in between. The CDR3 is CATSKTTQETQYF. The CDR3 region has the DNA TGTGCCACCAGCAAGACCACTCAAGAGACCCAGTACTTC.

This clonotype was seen more than once but under ten times. One end of the junction fails to match germline, which may point to a read error. This beta chain was picked up by a library intended for alpha chains and is off target, so its count carries little meaning. The CDR3 coding sequence is TGCGCCAGCAGCCAAGACTTGGGGGAGATTACTGGAGCTTTCTTT. Protein product: CASSQDLGEITGAFF. The V and J genes are TRBV4-3 and TRBJ1-1; D might be TRBD1 (5 bases). The germline gives CDR1 LGHNA, CDR2 YSLEER. This CDR3 is built from 15 residues.

In the case of this clonotype: In a library made to pick up alpha chains, this beta chain is a stray read with a size that means little. The chain links TRBV7-2 to TRBJ1-2; tentative D call: TRBD1 (6 bases). Germline-derived CDR1 and CDR2 are SGHTA and FQGNSA. V lost 2 bases, J lost 5 bases, and 15 bases lay in between. The CDR3 runs 15 residues. For the CDR3, the DNA is TGTGCCAGCAGCTTAAATTCAGGGGATGGGTATGGCTACACCTTC. Its protein product is CASSLNSGDGYGYTF.

Comment on this clonotype: This beta chain slipped into a library made for alpha chains as a stray read, so its size is not meaningful. The chain links TRBV7-3 to TRBJ2-1; TRBD2 matches 11 bases. CDR3 length: 15 amino acids. The V gene end was trimmed by 5 bases and the J gene end by 5 bases; junction bases not matched to a gene: 5. Germline loops: CDR1 SGHTA, CDR2 FQGTGA. The CDR3 loop is CASSPGLADNNEQFF. The CDR3 nucleotides are TGTGCCAGCAGCCCGGGACTAGCGGACAACAATGAGCAGTTCTTC.

This clonotype was observed at least ten times. Being off target in a library aimed at alpha chains, this beta chain has a size of little meaning. The chain links TRBV24-1 to TRBJ2-2; D might be TRBD1 or TRBD2, each matching 5 bases. CDR1 and CDR2 from the germline V gene are KGHDR and SFDVKD. Trimming took 3 bases from V and 3 from J, leaving 13 bases between them. This CDR3 region has 16 residues. The CDR3 DNA is TGTGCCACCAGTGATCTCCGGGACGACCACACCGGGGAGCTGTTTTTT. Encoded protein: CATSDLRDDHTGELFF.